The present T cell receptor beta chain was sequenced within a study of cytomegalovirus exposure and HLA in healthy donors. General study points: In vitro, a few CMV-associated chains proved specific for CMV antigens.

The germline V gene has CDR1 GTSNPN and CDR2 SVGIG (reference sequence). Losses at the gene ends were 2 bases for V and 2 bases for J; bases not matched to a gene: 2. This CDR3 has 13 amino acids. The PCR had 60 Vbeta and 13 Jbeta primers. Sequencing used immunoSEQ multiplex PCR; TCRdb keeps in-frame clones, though not all of them. Of tens of thousands of clones in the sample, more than 55% were seen once. Concerning this clone itself: Its antigen is not identified.

The source of this sequence is a woman in her forties or fifties in good health and CMV-seropositive. The gene calls are TRBV30 and TRBJ1-1; 7 nucleotides match TRBD1. The sequencing sample was made of PBMCs. The CDR3 loop reads CAWSQGGNTEAFF. The CDR3 DNA is TGTGCCTGGAGTCAGGGGGGTAACACTGAAGCTTTCTTT.